This TCR beta chain derives from a study of radiotherapy plus CTLA-4 blockade in lung cancer. In the study overall: The study recorded objective responses in roughly 20% of patients and disease control in around 31%.

Ipilimumab CTLA-4 blockade and focal radiation were given to patients with chemo-refractory metastatic non-small-cell lung cancer. The study's findings and limits: The study found tumor-derived TCR clones expanded in blood after radiotherapy plus ipilimumab. Best predicting response, reportedly, were early blood T cell clone dynamics, with interferon-beta.

V was shortened by 1 base and J by 9 bases, with 10 bases between the two germline ends. The CDR3 consists of 13 residues. The germline V gene has CDR1 SEHNR and CDR2 FQNEAQ (reference sequence). TCRdb keeps only in-frame clones here, not all; method: immunoSEQ multiplex PCR. The table shows 34,000 or so clones, with 75% occurring only once. A remark on this clone: What it binds is unknown.

The material was peripheral blood, obtained from a patient treated with radiotherapy plus ipilimumab. This clonotype was sampled from a human donor with non-small cell lung cancer that progressed on radiotherapy plus ipilimumab. The V call is TRBV7-9, the J call TRBJ2-1; D is unresolved. DNA for the CDR3: TGTGCCAGCAGCTTAGGTATGGAGATTGAGCAGTTCTTC. It encodes CASSLGMEIEQFF.